A selection of T cell receptor beta chains follows, all from one sample in a study of radiation and T cells in renal cell carcinoma. TCRdb keeps only in-frame clones here, not all; method: immunoSEQ multiplex PCR. The sample contains about 83,000 clones, 75% to 90% of which appear only once. Specimen: blood, collected from a patient whose treatment included radiotherapy and nephrectomy. All receptors come from a woman aged 60-70 years with renal cell carcinoma. Each CDR3 is given with its conserved first and last residue. D genes are given only for firm matches. Only part of the rows carry a size: once, few, many, or a class if the clone is expanded.

size	V	D	J	DNA	CDR3
-	TRBV10-3	-	TRBJ1-1	TGTGCCATCAGTGACCTGGGGGCGCGGACTGAAGCTTTCTTT	CAISDLGARTEAFF
-	TRBV10-1	-	TRBJ2-2	TGCGCCTCAGGCGCGAGCGCGAACACCGGGGAGCTGTTTTTT	CASGASANTGELFF
once	TRBV25-1	TRBD1	TRBJ1-3	TGTGCCAGCAGAGAGACAGGGGCTGGAAACACCATATATTTT	CASRETGAGNTIYF
-	TRBV10-3	-	TRBJ1-5	TGTGCCATCCATTCGGGGGTCTGGAGTCAGCCCCAGCATTTT	CAIHSGVWSQPQHF
-	TRBV19	-	TRBJ1-4	TGTGCCAGTAGTAGGGGGAATGAAAAACTGTTTTTT	CASSRGNEKLFF
-	TRBV5-6	-	TRBJ2-7	TGTGCCAGCAGCTTGGGGTCCGTTGAGCAGTACTTC	CASSLGSVEQYF
-	TRBV6-5	-	TRBJ2-7	TGTGCCAGCAGCCCGAACGCCCGCAGCGAGCAGTACTTC	CASSPNARSEQYF
once	TRBV28	-	TRBJ1-5	TGTGCCAGCAGTCCACCCCCAGGGTTTGGCAATCAGCCCCAGCATTTT	CASSPPPGFGNQPQHF
-	TRBV19	-	TRBJ1-1	TGTGCCAGTACCCTAGGACAAAACACTGAAGCTTTCTTT	CASTLGQNTEAFF
-	TRBV5-5	-	TRBJ1-6	TGTGCCAGCAGCCCGGACCCTAGAGGGCGGGGTTATTCACCCCTCCACTTT	CASSPDPRGRGYSPLHF
once	TRBV11-2	TRBD1	TRBJ2-1	TGTGCCAGCAGCTTATCCGGGACAGGCCACAATGAGCAGTTCTTC	CASSLSGTGHNEQFF
-	TRBV6-1	-	TRBJ1-5	TGTGCCAGCAGTGAAGGGGACGGATTCAATCAGCCCCAGCATTTT	CASSEGDGFNQPQHF
-	TRBV9	-	TRBJ1-1	TGTGCCAGCATTACCCCAGGGGCGCGGTCGGGAGAAGCTTTCTTT	CASITPGARSGEAFF
-	TRBV6-5	-	TRBJ1-5	TGTGCCAGCAGTTACGGCCGTTATCAGCCCCAGCATTTT	CASSYGRYQPQHF
-	TRBV5-4	TRBD2	TRBJ2-2	TGTGCCAGCAGCTCCCAGACTAGCGGGGGACTACCGAACACCGGGGAGCTGTTTTTT	CASSSQTSGGLPNTGELFF
-	TRBV7-9	-	TRBJ1-2	TGTGCCAGCGGCCCCGAGAACAGTCCTATGAACACCTTC	CASGPENSPMNTF
once	TRBV6-6	-	TRBJ1-6	TGTGCCAGCAGGCCTCCAGGGGAAGGCAATAATTCACCCCTCCACTTT	CASRPPGEGNNSPLHF
few	TRBV27	-	TRBJ1-6	TGTGCCAGCAGTTATGGCGAGGGGGGGTCACCCCTCCACTTT	CASSYGEGGSPLHF
-	TRBV6-4	-	TRBJ2-1	TGTGCCAGCAGCCCGTCTTACGGGGGCAGCACCTACAATGAGCAGTTCTTC	CASSPSYGGSTYNEQFF
-	TRBV6-6	-	TRBJ2-2	TGTGCCAGCCAAGGGGAGACCACCGGGGAGCTGTTTTTT	CASQGETTGELFF
-	TRBV10-3	-	TRBJ1-2	TGTGCCATCAGTGAGGCAGGGGCCGGCTATGGCTACACCTTC	CAISEAGAGYGYTF
-	TRBV5-1	-	TRBJ1-1	TGCGCCAGCAGCTTCTACTCAGCCGATACAGCGGGCACTGAAGCTTTCTTT	CASSFYSADTAGTEAFF